The rows below give T cell receptor beta chains drawn from one sample of a study of Tregs in tolerant kidney transplant recipients. Measured with immunoSEQ multiplex PCR; TCRdb has only the in-frame clones, and not every one. Found here are approximately 98,000 clones, about 90% of them singletons; the top ten hold 0.34%. This material consisted of CD4+ T cells from blood, taken before the transplant. The source is a human donor who received a combined kidney and bone marrow transplant. The CDR3 runs from the conserved cysteine through the conserved F or W. Fields, in order: D gene, J gene, V gene, clone size, CDR3 DNA, CDR3 protein. The D gene is left open where the match is weak. Only some rows state a clone size, as once, few, many or a class for expanded clones.

>TRBD2|TRBJ2-1|TRBV7-2|-
TGTGCCAGCAGCTTAGTGAGGGGAGGGTACAATGAGCAGTTCTTC
CASSLVRGGYNEQFF
>-|TRBJ2-7|TRBV5-5|-
TGTGCCAGCAGCTCACCGGGATATTTAACCTACGAGCAGTACTTC
CASSSPGYLTYEQYF
>TRBD2|TRBJ2-3|TRBV7-2|-
TGTGCCAGCAGCTTAACTAGCGGGGGGGCCGCAGATACGCAGTATTTT
CASSLTSGGAADTQYF
>TRBD2|TRBJ2-4|TRBV7-8|few
TGTGCCAGCAGCCGGGGACTAGCGGGAGGGGAGGACATTCAGTACTTC
CASSRGLAGGEDIQYF
>-|TRBJ2-5|TRBV18|-
TGTGCCAGCTCACCAGGTCAGGGCCAAGAGACCCAGTACTTC
CASSPGQGQETQYF
>-|TRBJ2-7|TRBV5-4|few
TGTGCCAGCAGCTTGGACAGCCAGAGATCTAACTACGAGCAGTACTTC
CASSLDSQRSNYEQYF
>TRBD2|TRBJ2-5|TRBV4-2|-
TGTGCCAGCAGCCAGGATAGCGGGGGGACTCTGGAGACCCAGTACTTC
CASSQDSGGTLETQYF
>-|TRBJ2-7|TRBV12-1|-
TGTGCCAGCACCCCTCGACTAATCTACGAGCAGTACTTC
CASTPRLIYEQYF
>TRBD1|TRBJ2-1|TRBV19|few
TGTGCCACCGGACAGGGCGGCGATGAGCAGTTCTTC
CATGQGGDEQFF
>TRBD1|TRBJ2-1|TRBV19|-
TGTGCCAGTAGTGGGACAGGGAGAAATGAGCAGTTCTTC
CASSGTGRNEQFF